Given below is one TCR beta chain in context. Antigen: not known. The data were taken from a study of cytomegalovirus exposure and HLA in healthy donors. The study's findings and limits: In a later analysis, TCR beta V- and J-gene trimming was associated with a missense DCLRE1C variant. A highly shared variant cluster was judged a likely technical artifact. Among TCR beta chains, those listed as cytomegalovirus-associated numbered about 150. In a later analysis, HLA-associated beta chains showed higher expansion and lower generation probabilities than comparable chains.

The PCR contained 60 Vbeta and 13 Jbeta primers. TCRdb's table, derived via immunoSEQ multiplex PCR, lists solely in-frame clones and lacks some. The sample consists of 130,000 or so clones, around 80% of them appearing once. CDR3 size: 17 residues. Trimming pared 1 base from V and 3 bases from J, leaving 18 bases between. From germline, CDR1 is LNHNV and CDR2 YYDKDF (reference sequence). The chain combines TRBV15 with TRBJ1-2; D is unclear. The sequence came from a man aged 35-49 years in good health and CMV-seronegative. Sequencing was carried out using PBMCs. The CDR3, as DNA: TGTGCCACCAGCAGAGGGCCTTTCGAACCTGGAGACTATGGCTACACCTTC. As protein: CATSRGPFEPGDYGYTF.